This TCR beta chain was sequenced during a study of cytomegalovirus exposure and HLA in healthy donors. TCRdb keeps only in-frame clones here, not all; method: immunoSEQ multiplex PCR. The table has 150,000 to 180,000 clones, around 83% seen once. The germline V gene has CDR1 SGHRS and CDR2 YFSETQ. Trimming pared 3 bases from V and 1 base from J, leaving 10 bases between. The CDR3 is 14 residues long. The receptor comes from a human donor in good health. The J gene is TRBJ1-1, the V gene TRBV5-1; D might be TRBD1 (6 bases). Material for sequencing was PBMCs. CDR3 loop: CASSSRQENTEAFF. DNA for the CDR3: TGCGCCAGCAGCTCGCGACAGGAGAACACTGAAGCTTTCTTT.